Described below is a single T cell receptor beta chain sequence and its context. Antigen: not known. The data originate from a study of post-analysis software for immune sequencing data. Across the whole study: Multiple sclerosis in the patients followed relapsing-remitting, secondary progressive and progressive-relapsing courses. General study results and limits: Those samples that were prepared in the same batch co-clustered strongly by F measure. For normalized Chao1 diversity, multiple sclerosis patients scored significantly lower than controls did.

Prepared libraries of TCR beta cDNA carried unique molecular identifiers. With roughly 0.9 to 11 million T cells as the source, approximately 450,000 cDNA molecules resulted. TCRdb itself ran the PCR reads through MiXCR, one entry per CDR3 protein. Of fewer than 850,000 distinct CDR3 sequences in the sample, about 27% were seen once. This TCR was sampled from a girl aged 10 to 17 with multiple sclerosis. The sample was blood.

The CDR3 here is CASSSGFYEQYF. CDR3 coding DNA: TGTGCCAGCAGCTCGGGCTTCTACGAGCAGTACTTC. This rearrangement joins TRBV5-5 to TRBJ2-7; D remains ambiguous. Deletions cut 3 bases from V and 3 bases from J, with 7 bases between. Germline V lookup: CDR1 SGHKS, CDR2 YYEKEE (reference sequence). The CDR3 spans 12 residues.